This section outlines one T cell receptor beta chain sequence together with its context. This specimen comes from a study of T cell changes during pregnancy in multiple sclerosis. Some clones are missing from TCRdb's copy, which holds only in-frame ones; the method was immunoSEQ multiplex PCR. The sample records under 25,000 clones, approximately 81% being singletons. In germline, CDR1 is SGHRS, CDR2 YFSETQ. Unmatched junction bases numbered 9, after V lost 4 bases and J lost 2 bases. This CDR3 is built from 15 residues. Sequences were derived from CD8+ T cells from peripheral blood mononuclear cells, sampled before pregnancy. The origin of this receptor is a female donor with multiple sclerosis, enrolled in a pregnancy study. This chain links TRBV5-1 with TRBJ2-7; 7 nucleotides align to TRBD2. The CDR3 protein is CASSSGLEIAYEQYF. The CDR3 nucleotides are TGCGCCAGCAGCAGCGGACTAGAAATTGCCTACGAGCAGTACTTC.